Sequencing of this TCR beta chain was carried out in a study of cytomegalovirus exposure and HLA in healthy donors. Across the whole study: The 120 validation repertoires, a later analysis reported, used the same platform as the approximately 670 repertoires from the first cohort.

The donors were members of the roughly 120-subject validation cohort (separate from the approximately 670-subject first cohort). Clones were sequenced by immunoSEQ multiplex PCR, and TCRdb holds only the in-frame ones, with some missing. The sample lists 220,000 or so clones; over 65% were seen once. Remarks on this clone: The antigen is unknown.

Study outcomes and limitations: Rare TCR sequences predominated, though certain public TCRs were found in many donors. Three CMV-associated chains were confirmed in vitro to be specific for CMV antigens.

This sequence originates from a woman aged 18-35 years in good health and CMV-seronegative. The sequencing input was PBMCs.

CDR3 region: CASSPPVNYGYTF. The CDR3 DNA sequence: TGTGCCAGCTCACCGCCAGTGAACTATGGCTACACCTTC. The chain couples TRBV18 to TRBJ1-2; D unclear. Trimming took off 3 bases at V and 2 bases at J, with 7 bases between the two ends. This CDR3 has 13 amino acids. Germline values: CDR1 KGHSH, CDR2 LQKENI.